This T cell receptor (beta chain) came from a study of CD8+CD57+ T cells in acquired aplastic anemia. TCR beta VDJ and CDR3 profiling used genomic DNA as template. MiXCR was run by TCRdb on the reads, yielding one entry per CDR3 protein. The sample consists of 450,000 to 600,000 distinct CDR3 sequences, more than 25% of them appearing once. Study-wide points: Overlapping CD8+ CDR3 repertoires of patients and controls contained around 31 shared sequences.

This clonotype has ten or more counts. What it recognizes is unknown. V was trimmed by 3 bases and J by 2 bases, leaving 12 bases between them. The V gene's germline CDR1 is SNHLY and CDR2 FYNNEI. CDR3 length equals 15 residues. Flow cytometry had shown expanded CD8+CD57+ cells in the patients chosen for sequencing. Everyone among the patients had severe acquired aplastic anemia. Untreated patients provided the blood samples, with no therapy given before sampling. The source is a human donor with aplastic anemia. The chain links TRBV2 to TRBJ2-3; possible D gene TRBD2, 5 bases. Material for sequencing was sorted CD4+, CD8+, or CD8+CD57+ T cells (not recorded which) from PBMCs. The CDR3 coding sequence is TGTGCCAGCAGTGACTCGTGGGAGTACACAGATACGCAGTATTTT. Translating it yields CASSDSWEYTDTQYF.